The rows below give T cell receptor beta chains drawn from one sample of a study of beta chain features in type 1 diabetes. Libraries were prepared by immunoSEQ multiplex PCR; TCRdb keeps only in-frame clonotypes and omits some of them. The table lists 900,000 or so clones, roughly 15% of them singletons. Specimen: naive CD4+ T cells from blood. The receptors were sampled from a woman younger than 30 in good health. Each CDR3 is given with its conserved first and last residue. A D gene is named only where the DNA matches it firmly.

TRBJ2-4,TRBD1,TRBV7-9,CASSLTGQGSNIQYF
TRBJ2-5,.,TRBV11-1,CASSQWAGEETQYF
TRBJ2-7,.,TRBV4-3,CASSQDLPRTPYEQYF
TRBJ2-5,TRBD1,TRBV18,CASSPPRTGQETQYF
TRBJ2-1,.,TRBV20-1,CSVGGYNEQFF
TRBJ1-4,.,TRBV2,CASTELGASRANEKLFF
TRBJ2-1,.,TRBV9,CASSAVARHNYNEQFF
TRBJ2-7,TRBD1,TRBV29-1,CSVDPPGTGEYEQYF
TRBJ2-7,TRBD2,TRBV28,CASSLLTSGKDEQYF
TRBJ2-7,TRBD2,TRBV2,CASSEGSGGPYEQYF
TRBJ2-7,TRBD1,TRBV7-2,CASSLAILRTGEYEQYF
TRBJ2-1,.,TRBV12-1,CARTNLLAAREDEQFF
TRBJ2-1,TRBD2,TRBV29-1,CSVESSSGYNEQFF
TRBJ2-1,.,TRBV7-3,CASSLVADSYNEQFF
TRBJ1-1,TRBD1,TRBV5-6,CASSLLRTGPLNTEAFF
TRBJ1-3,TRBD1,TRBV25-1,CASTERGRQGRSGNTIYF
TRBJ2-7,.,TRBV18,CASSPGSRSYEQYF
TRBJ2-1,.,TRBV7-2,CASSLLVTHNEQFF
TRBJ2-7,.,TRBV6-5,CASSQTGRYEQYF
TRBJ2-2,.,TRBV5-1,CASSLQPNTGELFF
TRBJ1-5,.,TRBV6-1,CASSYQFSNQPQHF
TRBJ2-7,.,TRBV19,CASSIGPSLNEQYF
TRBJ2-2,.,TRBV10-3,CAISESMGTHTGELFF
TRBJ2-2,.,TRBV19,CASSKGIRELFF
TRBJ2-2,.,TRBV6-5,CASSYSVAGGELFF
TRBJ2-1,.,TRBV7-2,CASSLDPGQINEQFF
TRBJ2-5,TRBD2,TRBV7-9,CASSFRGGQETQYF